This TCR beta chain originates from a study of blood T cell repertoires in COVID-19. In the authors' methods: Amplification with reference gene primers provided the estimates of nucleated cell counts. The method was immunoSEQ multiplex PCR; TCRdb's version includes in-frame clones alone and lacks a portion of them. That table is the source of V, J and clone size, and D and trimming were worked out from the DNA. The sample has approximately 150,000 clones; roughly three quarters are singletons. CDR1 is SGHTA and CDR2 is FQGTGA in the germline V gene. The V and J ends lost 1 base and 2 bases respectively, with 9 bases between them. The CDR3 covers 14 residues.

The chain recombines TRBV7-3 with TRBJ2-7, with D tentatively TRBD1 (6 bases). The specimen was peripheral blood. The receptor was derived from a man aged 45 to 65 with active or convalescent COVID-19. CDR3 in DNA: TGTGCCAGCAGCTTAAATGGGGGCGCCTACGAGCAGTACTTC. It translates to CASSLNGGAYEQYF.